This T cell receptor (beta chain) was retrieved from a study of cytomegalovirus exposure and HLA in healthy donors. Points from the study as a whole: With later analysis, a missense DCLRE1C variant became linked to TCR beta V- and J-gene trimming. Earlier results showed most TCR beta V segments being productive about 87% or about 30% of the time. The listing of 150 to 200 TCR beta chains classed them as cytomegalovirus-associated.

This clone was seen more than once but under ten times. Its specificity is not known. Germline V gives CDR1 SGHTA, CDR2 FQGNSA. The CDR3 has 18 residues. Losses at the gene ends were 0 bases for V and 4 bases for J; bases not matched to a gene: 10. PCR amplification relied on 60 Vbeta primers (plus 13 Jbeta primers). Per the original data handling: The count from a later analysis was tens of millions of unique TCR beta chains, about 9.9 million of them shared. Sequenced by immunoSEQ multiplex PCR; TCRdb stores in-frame clones only, minus some. That table gives V, J and clone size, and the DNA gave D and trimming. The table includes about 190,000 clones, about three quarters detected once.

The TCR originated in a woman aged 40 to 50 in good health and CMV-seronegative. The chain couples TRBV7-2 to TRBJ2-2, with 8 bases aligning to TRBD1. The sample comprised PBMCs. CDR3 nucleotide sequence: TGTGCCAGCAGCTTAGCGGTCCGGACAGGGTTAGGCACCGGGGAGCTGTTTTTT. This sequence encodes CASSLAVRTGLGTGELFF. The full variable domain, rest sourced from reference TRBV7-2 and TRBJ2-2, is GAGVSQSPSNKVTEKGKDVELRCDPISGHTALYWYRQSLGQGLEFLIYFQGNSAPDKSGLPSDRFSAERTGGSVSTLTIQRTQQEDSAVYLCASSLAVRTGLGTGELFFGEGSRLTVL.